Presented here are 6 T cell receptor beta chains from one specimen sequenced in a study of CD8 T cells in Susac syndrome. cDNA came from approximately 0.5 to 1 ug RNA primed by random hexamers. TCRdb reprocessed the immunoSEQ multiplex PCR reads via MiXCR and lists one record per CDR3 protein. This sample has a few hundred thousand distinct CDR3 sequences; roughly 90% occur once, and the top ten carry about 0.12%. Material: CD8+ T cells from PBMCs. The receptors stem from a human donor with multiple sclerosis.

This chain connects TRBV20-1 to TRBJ2-4; 10 bases are a match to TRBD2. The germline V gene has CDR1 DFQATT and CDR2 SNEGSKA (reference sequence). The J segment lost 3 bases and the V segment lost 5 bases, leaving 7 bases of the junction unmatched. The CDR3 length is 15 residues. The chain's CDR3 is CSAGGTSDHKNIQYF. The CDR3 region has the DNA TGCAGTGCTGGTGGGACTAGCGACCACAAAAACATTCAGTACTTC.

This clonotype was recorded a few times. This rearrangement joins TRBV4-1 to TRBJ1-1, with D perhaps matching TRBD1 (5 bases). There are 14 residues in the CDR3. Between the trimmed V and J ends, which lost 0 bases and 8 bases, there was a span of 13 bases. Germline loops: CDR1 MGHRA, CDR2 YSYEKL. DNA of the CDR3: TGCGCCAGCAGCCAAGAGGGGGAGGCAATCGAAGCTTTCTTT. Its translation: CASSQEGEAIEAFF.

This clonotype was seen once. The gene calls are TRBV11-1 and TRBJ2-2; D not certain. The CDR3 loop spans 15 amino acids. Germline V CDR1 and CDR2: SGHAT, FQDESV (reference sequence). V lost 5 bases and J lost 3, with 13 bases in between. CDR3 loop: CASSHLVTHTGELFF. CDR3 DNA: TGTGCCAGCAGCCACCTAGTAACACACACCGGGGAGCTGTTTTTT.

This clonotype was observed a single time. The CDR3 DNA follows: TGTGCCAGCAGCCCGCGGATCCAAGAGACCCAGTACTTC. Its translation: CASSPRIQETQYF. The chain carries TRBV14 and TRBJ2-5; D not certain. CDR1 and CDR2 from the germline V gene are SGHDN and FVKESK. V was cut by 4 bases and J by 1 base, with 7 bases left in between. This CDR3 is built from 13 residues.

The rearrangement links TRBV7-2 to TRBJ1-2, with no clear D. Trimming removed 5 bases from V and 2 bases from J, with 18 bases in between. CDR3 length equals 16 residues. CDR1 and CDR2 (germline): SGHTA, FQGNSA. The CDR3, as DNA: TGTGCCAGCAGCCACGCCTCGGGCGGAGCCAACTATGGCTACACCTTC. Amino acid sequence: CASSHASGGANYGYTF.

The chain carries TRBV5-1 and TRBJ2-7; 11 bases are shared with TRBD2. J was trimmed by 3 bases and V by 4 bases; bases with no gene match: 3. CDR3 length: 14 amino acids. Germline loops: CDR1 SGHRS, CDR2 YFSETQ. This CDR3 is CASSRTSGSYEQYF. The CDR3 nucleotides read TGCGCCAGCAGCCGTACTAGCGGGAGCTACGAGCAGTACTTC. Full variable domain (rest looked up from reference TRBV5-1 and TRBJ2-7): KAGVTQTPRYLIKTRGQQVTLSCSPISGHRSVSWYQQTPGQGLQFLFEYFSETQRNKGNFPGRFSGRQFSNSRSEMNVSTLELGDSALYLCASSRTSGSYEQYFGPGTRLTVT.